This T cell receptor (beta chain) came from a study of monozygotic twins with inflammatory bowel disease. TCRdb reprocessed the 5' RACE reads and stores each CDR3 protein as one record, lacking DNA. The sample holds fewer than 450,000 distinct CDR3 sequences. This CDR3 region has 15 residues. In germline, CDR1 is MNHEY, CDR2 SVGAGI. Material: blood. V gene TRBV6-5 combines with J gene TRBJ1-6; TCRdb reports TRBD1, a call that lacks DNA to check it against. The sequence derives from a human donor with ulcerative colitis or Crohn's disease, or a healthy co-twin of an affected twin (not recorded which). The CDR3 spells CASSYGQGANSPLHF.